One and the same sample provided the 2 T cell receptor beta chains below, sequenced in a study of T cell changes during pregnancy in multiple sclerosis. Profiling relied on immunoSEQ multiplex PCR, and the TCRdb table lists in-frame clones only, not all of them. Of roughly 40,000 clones listed, 92% are singletons. The starting material was CD4+ T cells from peripheral blood mononuclear cells, obtained before pregnancy. The source is a female donor with multiple sclerosis, enrolled in a pregnancy study.

The rearrangement links TRBV7-9 to TRBJ2-5; D is perhaps TRBD2 (5 bases). CDR3 length equals 14 residues. Germline V gene sequence: CDR1 SEHNR, CDR2 FQNEAQ (reference sequence). V lost 5 bases, J lost 2 bases, and 12 bases lay in between. For the CDR3, the DNA is TGTGCCAGCAGCCAGGCGAGGGTTCAAGAGACCCAGTACTTC. Encoded protein: CASSQARVQETQYF.

V is TRBV10-3 and J is TRBJ2-1, with D possibly TRBD2 on 5 matching bases. Germline V gives CDR1 ENHRY, CDR2 SYGVKD. Trimming cost V 3 bases and J 5 bases, with 8 bases left between them. CDR3 length: 13 residues. In DNA, the CDR3 is TGTGCCATCAGTGAATCCGGGGACAATGAGCAGTTCTTC. Amino acid sequence: CAISESGDNEQFF.